This TCR beta chain was obtained from a study of cytomegalovirus exposure and HLA in healthy donors. Note on this clone: Its target is unknown.

Broader study findings: High sensitivity and specificity were reportedly achieved when the classifier diagnosed cytomegalovirus status. Specific recognition of CMV antigens was confirmed in vitro for a few chains (all CMV-associated).

This CDR3 contains 16 residues. Germline values: CDR1 KGHSH, CDR2 LQKENI. V lost 4 bases to trimming and J lost 5 bases; unmatched junction nucleotides: 5. Sequencing was performed with immunoSEQ multiplex PCR; in TCRdb, only in-frame clones are kept and a portion is missing. The repertoire includes approximately 300,000 clones, around 86% of them detected once, and 0.65% to 0.85% sits in the top ten. This receptor was obtained from a young woman in good health and CMV-seronegative. The chain carries TRBV18 and TRBJ2-7; 16 bases agree with TRBD2. What was sequenced was PBMCs. CDR3 nucleotide sequence: TGTGCCAGCTCACGGGGACTAGCGGGAGGGCCTGACGAGCAGTACTTC. Translated: CASSRGLAGGPDEQYF.